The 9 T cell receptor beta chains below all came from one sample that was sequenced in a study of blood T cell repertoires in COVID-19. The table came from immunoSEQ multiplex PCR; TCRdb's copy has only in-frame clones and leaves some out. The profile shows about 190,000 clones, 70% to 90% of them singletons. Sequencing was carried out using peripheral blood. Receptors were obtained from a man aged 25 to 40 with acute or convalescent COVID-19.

CDR3 nucleotide sequence: TGTGCCAGCACCCCCCGAGACAATGAGCAGTTCTTC. Translated, it gives CASTPRDNEQFF. The rearrangement joins TRBV2 to TRBJ2-1; D is unclear. Looked up from germline, CDR1 is SNHLY and CDR2 is FYNNEI. V lost 7 bases and J lost 5, with 9 bases in between. The CDR3 spans 12 residues.

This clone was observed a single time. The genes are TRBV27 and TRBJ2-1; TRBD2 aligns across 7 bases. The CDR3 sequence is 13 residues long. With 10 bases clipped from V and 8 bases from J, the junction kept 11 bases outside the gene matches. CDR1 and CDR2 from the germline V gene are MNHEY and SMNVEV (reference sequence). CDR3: CATQRDFYHEQFF. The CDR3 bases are TGTGCCACCCAGCGGGACTTTTACCATGAGCAGTTCTTC.

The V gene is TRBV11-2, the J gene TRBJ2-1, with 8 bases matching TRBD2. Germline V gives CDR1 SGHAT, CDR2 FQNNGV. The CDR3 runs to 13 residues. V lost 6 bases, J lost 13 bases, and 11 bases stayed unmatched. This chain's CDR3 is CASRRIAGKVQFF. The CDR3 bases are TGTGCCAGCAGACGGATAGCGGGGAAGGTTCAGTTCTTC.

The CDR3 DNA is TGTGCCAGCGGGACAGGGCCGAACACTGAAGCTTTCTTT. This encodes CASGTGPNTEAFF. The chain employs TRBV28 and TRBJ1-1, with TRBD1 matching 9 bases. Germline V gene lookup returns CDR1 MDHEN and CDR2 SYDVKM. The trim removed 8 bases at V and 1 base at J, leaving 2 bases unmatched. The CDR3 has 13 residues. The full variable domain, its missing parts supplied by reference TRBV28 and TRBJ1-1, is DVKVTQSSRYLVKRTGEKVFLECVQDMDHENMFWYRQDPGLGLRLIYFSYDVKMKEKGDIPEGYSVSREKKERFSLILESASTNQTSMYLCASGTGPNTEAFFGQGTRLTVV.

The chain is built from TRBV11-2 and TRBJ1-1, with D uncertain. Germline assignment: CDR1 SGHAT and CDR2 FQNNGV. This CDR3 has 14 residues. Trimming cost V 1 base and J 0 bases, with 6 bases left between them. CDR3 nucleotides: TGTGCCAGCAGCTTAGGGCCAGTGAACACTGAAGCTTTCTTT. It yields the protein CASSLGPVNTEAFF.

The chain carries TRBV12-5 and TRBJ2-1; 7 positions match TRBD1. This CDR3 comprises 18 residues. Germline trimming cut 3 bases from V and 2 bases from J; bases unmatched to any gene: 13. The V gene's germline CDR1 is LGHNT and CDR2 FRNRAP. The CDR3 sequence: CASGFSSSSGQTYNEQFF. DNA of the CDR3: TGTGCTAGTGGTTTTTCTAGTTCCTCGGGACAGACCTACAATGAGCAGTTCTTC.

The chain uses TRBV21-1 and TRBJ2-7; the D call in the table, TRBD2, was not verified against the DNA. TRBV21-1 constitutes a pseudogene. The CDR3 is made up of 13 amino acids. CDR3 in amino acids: CASSVGRGYEQYF. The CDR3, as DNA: TGTGCCAGCAGCGTCGGACGGGGCTACGAGCAGTACTTC.

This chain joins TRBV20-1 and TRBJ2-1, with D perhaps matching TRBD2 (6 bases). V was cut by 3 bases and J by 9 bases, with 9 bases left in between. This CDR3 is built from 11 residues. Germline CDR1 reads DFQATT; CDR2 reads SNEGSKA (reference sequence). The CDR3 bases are TGCAGTGCTAGCGGGAGAACTGAGCAGTTCTTC. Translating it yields CSASGRTEQFF.

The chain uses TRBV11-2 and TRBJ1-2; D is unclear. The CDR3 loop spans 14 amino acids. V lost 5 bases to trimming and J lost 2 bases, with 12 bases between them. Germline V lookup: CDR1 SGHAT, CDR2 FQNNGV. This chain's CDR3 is CASSLHQENYGYTF. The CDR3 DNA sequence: TGTGCCAGCAGCCTACACCAGGAAAACTATGGCTACACCTTC.